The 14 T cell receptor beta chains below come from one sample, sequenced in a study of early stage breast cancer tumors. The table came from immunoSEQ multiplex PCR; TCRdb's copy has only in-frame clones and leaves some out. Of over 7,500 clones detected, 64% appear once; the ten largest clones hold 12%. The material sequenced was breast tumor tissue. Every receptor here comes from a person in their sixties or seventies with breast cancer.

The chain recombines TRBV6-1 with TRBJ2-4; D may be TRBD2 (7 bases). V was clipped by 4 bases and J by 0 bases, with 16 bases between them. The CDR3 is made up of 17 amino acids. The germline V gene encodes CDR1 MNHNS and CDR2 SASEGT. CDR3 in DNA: TGTGCCAGCAGTGGGGGATGGGGGGGGCTAGCCAAAAACATTCAGTACTTC. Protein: CASSGGWGGLAKNIQYF.

CDR3 loop: CATTGQGNGGTQYF. The CDR3 DNA sequence: TGTGCCACCACCGGACAGGGGAATGGGGGTACGCAGTATTTT. This chain joins TRBV10-3 and TRBJ2-3; the match to TRBD1 covers 9 bases. The trim removed 10 bases at V and 8 bases at J, leaving 13 bases unmatched. This CDR3 spans 14 amino acids. The germline V gene encodes CDR1 ENHRY and CDR2 SYGVKD.

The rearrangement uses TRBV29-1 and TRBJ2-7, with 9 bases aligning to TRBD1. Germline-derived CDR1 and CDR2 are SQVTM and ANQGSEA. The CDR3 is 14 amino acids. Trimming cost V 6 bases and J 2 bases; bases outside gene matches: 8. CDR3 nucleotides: TGCAGCGTCGCGGGACAGGGTAGTACCTACGAGCAGTACTTC. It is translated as CSVAGQGSTYEQYF.

CDR3 sequence reads: CASSLDGLQTGELFF. Written as DNA, the CDR3 is TGTGCCAGCAGCCTAGACGGACTCCAGACCGGGGAGCTGTTTTTT. This chain links TRBV6-1 with TRBJ2-2; maybe TRBD2 (5 bases). V was clipped by 6 bases and J by 5 bases, with 16 bases between them. Germline CDR1 reads MNHNS; CDR2 reads SASEGT. The CDR3 totals 15 residues.

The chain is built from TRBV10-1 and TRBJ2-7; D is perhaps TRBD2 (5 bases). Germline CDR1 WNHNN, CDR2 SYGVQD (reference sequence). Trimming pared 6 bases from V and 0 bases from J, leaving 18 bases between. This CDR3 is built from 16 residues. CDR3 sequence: CASRAVGGPSSYEQYF. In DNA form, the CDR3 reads TGCGCCAGCAGAGCAGTGGGCGGGCCAAGCTCCTACGAGCAGTACTTC.

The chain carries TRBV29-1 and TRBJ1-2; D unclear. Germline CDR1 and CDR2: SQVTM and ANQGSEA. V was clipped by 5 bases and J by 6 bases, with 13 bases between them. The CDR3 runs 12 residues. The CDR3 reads CSVSGRGDGYTF. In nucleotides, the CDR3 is TGCAGCGTTAGCGGACGGGGAGATGGCTACACCTTC.

CDR3 in amino acids: CASSGGLTGLNTEAFF. Here the CDR3 DNA reads TGTGCCAGCAGCGGGGGACTGACAGGGTTGAACACTGAAGCTTTCTTT. The V call is TRBV9, the J call TRBJ1-1; 7 bases agree with TRBD1. Germline V gene sequence: CDR1 SGDLS, CDR2 YYNGEE. The V gene end was trimmed by 3 bases and the J gene end by 0 bases; junction bases not matched to a gene: 8. The CDR3 totals 16 residues. Based on the CDR3 plus reference TRBV9 and TRBJ1-1, the full variable domain is DSGVTQTPKHLITATGQRVTLRCSPRSGDLSVYWYQQSLDQGLQFLIQYYNGEERAKGNILERFSAQQFPDLHSELNLSSLELGDSALYFCASSGGLTGLNTEAFFGQGTRLTVV.

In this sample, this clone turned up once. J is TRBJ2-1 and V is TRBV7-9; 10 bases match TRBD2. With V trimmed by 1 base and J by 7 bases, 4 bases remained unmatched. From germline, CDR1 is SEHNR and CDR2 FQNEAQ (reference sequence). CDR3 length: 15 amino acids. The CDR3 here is CASSLVSSGGNEQFF. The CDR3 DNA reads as TGTGCCAGCAGCTTAGTTTCTAGCGGGGGAAATGAGCAGTTCTTC.

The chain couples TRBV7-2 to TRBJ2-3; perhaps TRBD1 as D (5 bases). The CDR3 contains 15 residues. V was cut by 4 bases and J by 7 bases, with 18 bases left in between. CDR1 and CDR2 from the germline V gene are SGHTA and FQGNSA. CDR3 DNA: TGTGCCAGCAGCTCCGCCTGGGGCAAGGCAAATACGCAGTATTTT. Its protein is CASSSAWGKANTQYF.

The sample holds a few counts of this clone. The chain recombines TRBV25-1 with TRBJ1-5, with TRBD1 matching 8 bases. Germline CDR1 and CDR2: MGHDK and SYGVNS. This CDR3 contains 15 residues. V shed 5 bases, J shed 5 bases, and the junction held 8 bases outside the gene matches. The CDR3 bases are TGTGCCAGCAGTTCCGGACAGGGCTTTTATCAGCCCCAGCATTTT. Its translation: CASSSGQGFYQPQHF.

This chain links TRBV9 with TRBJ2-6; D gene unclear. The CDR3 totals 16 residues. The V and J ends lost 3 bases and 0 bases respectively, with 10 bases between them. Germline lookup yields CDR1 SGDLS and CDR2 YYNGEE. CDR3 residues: CASSEFGVSGANVLTF. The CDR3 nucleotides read TGTGCCAGCAGCGAGTTCGGTGTCTCTGGGGCCAACGTCCTGACTTTC.

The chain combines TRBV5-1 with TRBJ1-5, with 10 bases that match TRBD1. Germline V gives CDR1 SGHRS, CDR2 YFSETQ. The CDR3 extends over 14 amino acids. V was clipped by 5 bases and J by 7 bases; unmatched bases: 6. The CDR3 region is CASSPGTGEQPQHF. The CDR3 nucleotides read TGCGCCAGCAGTCCCGGGACAGGGGAACAGCCCCAGCATTTT.

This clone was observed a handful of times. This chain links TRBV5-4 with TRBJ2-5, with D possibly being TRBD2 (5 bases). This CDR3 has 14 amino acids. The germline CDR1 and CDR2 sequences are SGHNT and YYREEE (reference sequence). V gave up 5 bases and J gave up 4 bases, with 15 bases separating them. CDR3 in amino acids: CASRPGFGSETQYF. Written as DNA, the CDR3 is TGTGCCAGCAGACCGGGGTTCGGATCAGAGACCCAGTACTTC.

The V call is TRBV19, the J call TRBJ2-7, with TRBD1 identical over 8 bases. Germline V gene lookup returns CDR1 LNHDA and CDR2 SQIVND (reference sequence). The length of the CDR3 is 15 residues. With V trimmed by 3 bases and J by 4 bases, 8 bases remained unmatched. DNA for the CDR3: TGTGCCAGTAGTATCCAGGCAGGGGGCAGATACGAGCAGTACTTC. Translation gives CASSIQAGGRYEQYF.